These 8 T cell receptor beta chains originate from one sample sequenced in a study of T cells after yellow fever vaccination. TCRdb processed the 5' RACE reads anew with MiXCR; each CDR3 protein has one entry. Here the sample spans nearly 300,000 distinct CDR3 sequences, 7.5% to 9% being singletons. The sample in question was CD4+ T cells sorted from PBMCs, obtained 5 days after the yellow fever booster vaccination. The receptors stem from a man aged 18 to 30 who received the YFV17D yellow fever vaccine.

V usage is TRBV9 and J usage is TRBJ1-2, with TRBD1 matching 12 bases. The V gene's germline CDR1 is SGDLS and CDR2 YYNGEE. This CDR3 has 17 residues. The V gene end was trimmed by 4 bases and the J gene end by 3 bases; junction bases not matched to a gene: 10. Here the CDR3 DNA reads TGTGCCAGCAGCACCGGGACAGGGGGCGCGGGGTACTATGGCTACACCTTC. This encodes CASSTGTGGAGYYGYTF.

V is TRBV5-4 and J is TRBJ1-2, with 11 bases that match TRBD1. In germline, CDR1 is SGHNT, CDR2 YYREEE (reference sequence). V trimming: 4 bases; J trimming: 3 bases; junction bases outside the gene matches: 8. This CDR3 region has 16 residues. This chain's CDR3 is CASSTPGTGGDYGYTF. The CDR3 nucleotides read TGTGCCAGCAGCACTCCCGGGACAGGGGGTGACTATGGCTACACCTTC.

Here the CDR3 reads CASSISGNYQETQYF. CDR3 DNA sequence: TGTGCCAGCAGCATCTCGGGGAACTACCAAGAGACCCAGTACTTC. The chain carries TRBV19 and TRBJ2-5, with D maybe TRBD2 (5 bases). Germline CDR1 LNHDA, CDR2 SQIVND (reference sequence). This CDR3 comprises 15 residues. Deletions cut 9 bases from V and 0 bases from J, with 17 bases between.

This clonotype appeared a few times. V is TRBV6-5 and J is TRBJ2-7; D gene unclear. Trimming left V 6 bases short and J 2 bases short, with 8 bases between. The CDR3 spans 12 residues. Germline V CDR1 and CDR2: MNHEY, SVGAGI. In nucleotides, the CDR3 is TGTGCCAGCAGAAGCCGGGCCTACGAGCAGTACTTC. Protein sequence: CASRSRAYEQYF.

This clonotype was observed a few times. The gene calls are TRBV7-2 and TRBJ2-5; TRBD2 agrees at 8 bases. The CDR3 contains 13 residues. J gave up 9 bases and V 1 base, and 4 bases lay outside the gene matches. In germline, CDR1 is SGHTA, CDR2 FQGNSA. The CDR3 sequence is CASSLGGGPPQYF. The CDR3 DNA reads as TGTGCCAGCAGCTTAGGCGGGGGGCCACCCCAGTACTTC.

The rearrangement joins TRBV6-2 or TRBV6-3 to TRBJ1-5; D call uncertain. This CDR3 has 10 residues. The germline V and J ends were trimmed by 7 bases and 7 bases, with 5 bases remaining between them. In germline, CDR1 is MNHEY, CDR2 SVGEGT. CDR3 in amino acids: CASMRQPQHF. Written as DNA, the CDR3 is TGTGCCAGCATGAGGCAGCCCCAGCATTTT.

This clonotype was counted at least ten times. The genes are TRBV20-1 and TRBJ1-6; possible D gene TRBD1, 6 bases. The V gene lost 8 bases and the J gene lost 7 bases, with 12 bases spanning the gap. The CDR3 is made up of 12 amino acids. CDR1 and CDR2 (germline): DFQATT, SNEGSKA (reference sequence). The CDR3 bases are TGCAGTTTCGAGAGGGGGAATTCACCCCTCCACTTT. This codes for CSFERGNSPLHF.

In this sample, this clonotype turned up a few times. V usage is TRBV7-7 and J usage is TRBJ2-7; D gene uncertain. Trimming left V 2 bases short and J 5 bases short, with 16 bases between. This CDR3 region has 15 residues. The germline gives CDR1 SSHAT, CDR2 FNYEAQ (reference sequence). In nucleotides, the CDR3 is TGTGCCAGCAGCTTAAAAGCACCATCACCGAACGAGCAGTACTTC. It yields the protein CASSLKAPSPNEQYF.